This TCR beta chain was profiled in a study of blood T cell repertoires in COVID-19. Across the whole study: Acute-phase and convalescent COVID-19 samples originated in the United States, Italy and Spain. Sources were T cells, B-cell-depleted T cells, or PBMCs; the material itself was cDNA or gDNA.

Germline loops: CDR1 KGHDR, CDR2 SFDVKD. The length of the CDR3 is 15 residues. Losses at the gene ends were 3 bases for V and 5 bases for J; bases not matched to a gene: 6. Study processing details: It was from reference gene primer amplification that nucleated cell counts were estimated. Assay: immunoSEQ multiplex PCR; the TCRdb copy retains only in-frame clones and omits some. V and J calls and clone size follow that table, whereas D and trimming were derived from the DNA. The sample gives tens of thousands of clones, 70% to 85% of which show up once; approximately 3.4% is in the top ten. The receptor was derived from a man between 60 and 70 years old with acute or convalescent COVID-19. The sequencing input was peripheral blood. This chain links TRBV24-1 with TRBJ1-5; 7 bases map to TRBD1. CDR3 in amino acids: CATSDRAGGDQPQHF. CDR3 DNA: TGTGCCACCAGTGATCGGGCAGGGGGAGATCAGCCCCAGCATTTT.